A single sample gave rise to the 25 T cell receptor beta chains below, sequenced in a study of blood T cell repertoires in COVID-19. Assay: immunoSEQ multiplex PCR; the TCRdb copy retains only in-frame clones and omits some. The repertoire consists of around 200,000 clones, with about 85% occurring once and the leading ten covering around a sixth. The sequencing input was PBMCs or T cells enriched from blood (not recorded which). These TCRs come from a man between 35 and 55 years old who had recovered from COVID-19.

V gene TRBV5-1 combines with J gene TRBJ1-2; D is perhaps TRBD1 (5 bases). CDR1 is SGHRS and CDR2 is YFSETQ in the germline V gene. The V and J ends lost 5 bases and 6 bases respectively, with 17 bases between them. This CDR3 contains 14 residues. CDR3 DNA: TGCGCCAGCAGGGGGGGTAGCCTGGGGGATGGCTACACCTTC. Encoded protein: CASRGGSLGDGYTF.

This clone showed up just once. V gene TRBV9 combines with J gene TRBJ1-2, with 10 nucleotides matching TRBD1. Germline loops: CDR1 SGDLS, CDR2 YYNGEE. Trimming at V came to 3 bases and at J to 5 bases, leaving 4 bases not matched to a gene. The CDR3 covers 14 residues. The DNA of the CDR3 is TGTGCCAGCAGCGCGGGACAGGGGTTTTATGGCTACACCTTC. Its protein product is CASSAGQGFYGYTF. The full variable domain, with the rest looked up from reference TRBV9 and TRBJ1-2, is DSGVTQTPKHLITATGQRVTLRCSPRSGDLSVYWYQQSLDQGLQFLIQYYNGEERAKGNILERFSAQQFPDLHSELNLSSLELGDSALYFCASSAGQGFYGYTFGSGTRLTVV.

The chain couples TRBV28 to TRBJ2-7; 9 bases align to TRBD1. This CDR3 comprises 15 residues. CDR1 is MDHEN and CDR2 is SYDVKM in the germline V gene. Germline trimming cut 4 bases from V and 5 bases from J; bases unmatched to any gene: 9. The CDR3 protein is CASSSPTGGKDEQYF. The CDR3 coding sequence is TGTGCCAGCAGTTCCCCGACAGGGGGTAAGGACGAGCAGTACTTC.

The chain combines TRBV5-8 with TRBJ2-7, with TRBD1 identical over 7 bases. V shed 1 base, J shed 3 bases, and the junction held 7 bases outside the gene matches. Germline V gene lookup returns CDR1 SGHTS and CDR2 YDEGEE. The CDR3 length is 15 residues. CDR3 region: CASSLRGQRNYEQYF. In DNA form, the CDR3 reads TGTGCCAGCAGCTTGCGGGGACAGAGAAACTACGAGCAGTACTTC.

V usage is TRBV6-1 and J usage is TRBJ1-2; maybe TRBD1 (5 bases). CDR1 MNHNS and CDR2 SASEGT come from the germline V gene. V was pared by 3 bases and J by 4 bases, with 15 bases between. This CDR3 is 15 amino acids long. CDR3 nucleotide sequence: TGTGCCAGCAGTGATGCCCAGGGCAGACTCTATGGCTACACCTTC. Its translation: CASSDAQGRLYGYTF.

The chain combines TRBV7-2 with TRBJ1-1, with D hard to call. The germline gives CDR1 SGHTA, CDR2 FQGNSA. This CDR3 contains 13 residues. With 1 base removed from V and 10 bases from J, the gap between germline ends came to 13 bases. The CDR3 region is CASSLDINGAAFF. The CDR3 DNA sequence: TGTGCCAGCAGCTTAGACATAAATGGAGCAGCTTTCTTT.

This rearrangement joins TRBV28 to TRBJ2-7; possibly TRBD1 for D (6 bases). Trimming cost V 6 bases and J 0 bases, with 9 bases left between them. The length of the CDR3 is 13 residues. Germline V lookup: CDR1 MDHEN, CDR2 SYDVKM. CDR3 region: CASSDRLSYEQYF. The CDR3 region has the DNA TGTGCCAGCAGCGACAGGCTCTCCTACGAGCAGTACTTC.

The chain joins TRBV18 to TRBJ2-5; D perhaps matches TRBD1 (6 bases). Trimming pared 3 bases from V and 7 bases from J, leaving 12 bases between. The CDR3 spans 13 residues. Germline CDR1 KGHSH, CDR2 LQKENI. The CDR3 sequence is CASSPTGTGTQYF. The CDR3 region has the DNA TGTGCCAGCTCACCTACAGGGACCGGGACCCAGTACTTC.

V and J are TRBV25-1 and TRBJ2-7; D perhaps matches TRBD2 (6 bases). The V end lost 2 bases, the J end lost 4 bases, and 9 bases lay between the germline ends. The CDR3 length is 13 residues. Germline V gene lookup returns CDR1 MGHDK and CDR2 SYGVNS. The DNA for the CDR3 is TGTGCCAGCAGTGAAACAAGCGGGTACGAGCAGTACTTC. Its protein product is CASSETSGYEQYF.

The rearrangement links TRBV24-1 to TRBJ2-2, with unresolved D. The V gene lost 5 bases and the J gene lost 6 bases, with 15 bases spanning the gap. CDR3 length: 15 amino acids. CDR1 KGHDR and CDR2 SFDVKD come from the germline V gene. The CDR3 nucleotides read TGTGCCACCAGTGGTCCAGGATATGAAGCCGGGGAGCTGTTTTTT. Encoded protein: CATSGPGYEAGELFF.

V is TRBV6-5 and J is TRBJ1-6; unclear D gene. V lost 0 bases and J 6 bases, leaving 9 bases between the germline ends. Germline V lookup: CDR1 MNHEY, CDR2 SVGAGI. The length of the CDR3 is 15 residues. The CDR3 protein is CASSYSQLPNSPLHF. The CDR3, as DNA: TGTGCCAGCAGTTACTCGCAGTTACCTAATTCACCCCTCCACTTT.

This rearrangement joins TRBV5-8 to TRBJ1-2, with TRBD1 matching over 7 bases. There are 14 residues in the CDR3. J was trimmed by 4 bases and V by 3 bases; bases with no gene match: 6. Germline V lookup: CDR1 SGHTS, CDR2 YDEGEE. CDR3 DNA: TGTGCCAGCAGCTACAGACAGGGACCCTATGGCTACACCTTC. Amino acid sequence: CASSYRQGPYGYTF.

The rearrangement joins TRBV30 to TRBJ1-2; 7 bases align to TRBD1. Trimming cost V 7 bases and J 4 bases; bases outside gene matches: 9. CDR3 size: 13 residues. Germline assignment: CDR1 GTSNPN and CDR2 SVGIG (reference sequence). The CDR3 spells CAYYAGGGYGYTF. The CDR3 region has the DNA TGTGCCTACTACGCAGGGGGTGGCTATGGCTACACCTTC. Full variable domain (outside the CDR3, taken from reference TRBV30 and TRBJ1-2): SQTIHQWPATLVQPVGSPLSLECTVEGTSNPNLYWYRQAAGRGLQLLFYSVGIGQISSEVPQNLSASRPQDRQFILSSKKLLLSDSGFYLCAYYAGGGYGYTFGSGTRLTVV.

This clone was counted a single time. This sequence joins TRBV10-2 and TRBJ1-2; no firm D call. The germline CDR1 and CDR2 sequences are WSHSY and SAAADI. This CDR3 comprises 14 residues. Trimming pared 3 bases from V and 7 bases from J, leaving 15 bases between. CDR3 sequence reads: CASSESGELAGYTF. As DNA, the CDR3 is TGCGCCAGCAGTGAAAGTGGGGAACTAGCTGGCTACACCTTC.

This chain joins TRBV9 and TRBJ2-1; 13 bases match TRBD2. The CDR3 loop spans 17 amino acids. The V gene end was trimmed by 0 bases and the J gene end by 3 bases; junction bases not matched to a gene: 3. Germline CDR1 and CDR2: SGDLS and YYNGEE. The CDR3 is CASSVVGLAGDYNEQFF. Written as DNA, the CDR3 is TGTGCCAGCAGCGTAGTAGGACTAGCGGGAGACTACAATGAGCAGTTCTTC. The full variable domain, rest sourced from reference TRBV9 and TRBJ2-1, is DSGVTQTPKHLITATGQRVTLRCSPRSGDLSVYWYQQSLDQGLQFLIQYYNGEERAKGNILERFSAQQFPDLHSELNLSSLELGDSALYFCASSVVGLAGDYNEQFFGPGTRLTVL.

The gene calls are TRBV30 and TRBJ2-7, with D possibly matching TRBD1 (6 bases). CDR3 length: 14 amino acids. Trimming left V 2 bases short and J 3 bases short, with 14 bases between. Germline lookup yields CDR1 GTSNPN and CDR2 SVGIG (reference sequence). The CDR3 nucleotides are TGTGCCTGGAGTCCCCCAGGGGCGAACTACGAGCAGTACTTC. It is translated as CAWSPPGANYEQYF.

This chain connects TRBV10-3 to TRBJ2-1, with TRBD2 matching 9 bases. Germline CDR1 and CDR2: ENHRY and SYGVKD. This CDR3 has 16 amino acids. V shed 5 bases, J shed 7 bases, and the junction held 12 bases outside the gene matches. The chain's CDR3 is CAISSGSSGSDNEQFF. The CDR3 nucleotides are TGTGCCATCAGTTCCGGTAGTAGCGGGAGTGATAATGAGCAGTTCTTC.

The chain couples TRBV18 to TRBJ1-1, with D perhaps TRBD1 (6 bases). The CDR3 has 14 residues. CDR1 and CDR2 (germline): KGHSH, LQKENI. Deletions cut 3 bases from V and 11 bases from J, with 19 bases between. CDR3 region: CASSPAKQGIGAFF. CDR3 nucleotide sequence: TGTGCCAGCTCACCCGCGAAGCAGGGGATTGGGGCTTTCTTT.

The CDR3 bases are TGTGCCAGCAGCTTCCACTTCTCTGGGGCCAACGTCCTGACTTTC. Its protein is CASSFHFSGANVLTF. The chain carries TRBV7-2 and TRBJ2-6; unclear D gene. CDR1 is SGHTA, CDR2 FQGNSA, per germline. V was trimmed by 3 bases and J by 0 bases, leaving 6 bases between them. The CDR3 loop spans 15 amino acids.

This rearrangement joins TRBV4-3 to TRBJ2-7; 7 bases agree with TRBD1. V lost 0 bases, J lost 1 base, and 0 bases stayed unmatched. The V gene's germline CDR1 is LGHNA and CDR2 YSLEER. CDR3 length equals 14 residues. The CDR3 here is CASSQEDRSYEQYF. The CDR3 DNA reads TGCGCCAGCAGCCAAGAGGACAGGTCCTACGAGCAGTACTTC.

The chain recombines TRBV11-3 with TRBJ2-7; D remains ambiguous. The V gene's germline CDR1 is SGHNT and CDR2 YENEEA. CDR3 length equals 11 residues. V was clipped by 5 bases and J by 3 bases, with 5 bases between them. The CDR3 coding sequence is TGTGCCAGCAGCCGGGTCTACGAGCAGTACTTC. Its protein product is CASSRVYEQYF.

This chain links TRBV7-9 with TRBJ1-5, with D tentatively TRBD1 (5 bases). Germline-derived CDR1 and CDR2 are SEHNR and FQNEAQ (reference sequence). This CDR3 region has 13 residues. Trimming removed 5 bases at V and 7 bases at J, with 12 bases between. The CDR3 sequence: CASSRDSLQPQHF. The CDR3 nucleotides are TGTGCCAGCAGCCGCGACAGTTTACAGCCCCAGCATTTT.

The J gene is TRBJ2-1, the V gene TRBV2; perhaps TRBD2 as D (7 bases). The CDR3 covers 16 residues. CDR1 is SNHLY, CDR2 FYNNEI, per germline. Trimming took 6 bases from V and 2 from J, leaving 17 bases between them. The CDR3 bases are TGTGCCAGCAGCGACGAGGGGGGGCTAGCCTACAATGAGCAGTTCTTC. Encoded protein: CASSDEGGLAYNEQFF.

This clone was observed once. The chain joins TRBV12-3 or TRBV12-4 to TRBJ1-1; TRBD1 aligns across 7 bases. V lost 5 bases to trimming and J lost 4 bases; unmatched junction nucleotides: 1. The CDR3 spans 12 residues. The DNA of the CDR3 is TGTGCCAGCAGTGACAGGGTCACTGAAGCTTTCTTT. Translated: CASSDRVTEAFF.

This chain uses TRBV12-3 or TRBV12-4 with TRBJ1-5, with D perhaps matching TRBD1 (6 bases). V gave up 6 bases and J gave up 9 bases, with 12 bases separating them. CDR3 length: 12 amino acids. In DNA, the CDR3 is TGTGCCAGCAGACAGGGCCGTCGGCCCCAGCATTTT. Translation: CASRQGRRPQHF.